These 24 T cell receptor beta chains originate from one sample sequenced in a study of cytomegalovirus exposure and HLA in healthy donors. TCRdb keeps only in-frame clones here, not all; method: immunoSEQ multiplex PCR. The sample consists of some 98,000 clones, 87% of them appearing once. Source material: PBMCs. All receptors derive from a woman aged 25 to 39 in good health and CMV-seronegative.

The V call is TRBV9, the J call TRBJ1-5, with 8 bases matching TRBD1. The V gene's germline CDR1 is SGDLS and CDR2 YYNGEE. V lost 4 bases to trimming and J lost 0 bases; unmatched junction nucleotides: 3. The CDR3 spans 15 residues. The CDR3 region is CASSPGQGSNQPQHF. For the CDR3, the DNA is TGTGCCAGCAGCCCCGGACAGGGTAGCAATCAGCCCCAGCATTTT.

The genes are TRBV6-6 and TRBJ2-7; D ambiguous. Germline CDR1 MNHNY, CDR2 SVGAGI (reference sequence). The length of the CDR3 is 12 residues. The germline V and J ends were trimmed by 3 bases and 4 bases, with 7 bases remaining between them. As DNA, the CDR3 is TGTGCCAGCAGTTATCCCCCTTACGAGCAGTACTTC. This sequence encodes CASSYPPYEQYF.

This chain links TRBV7-3 with TRBJ2-3; 7 bases are a match to TRBD2. CDR1 is SGHTA, CDR2 FQGTGA, per germline. The V segment lost 5 bases and the J segment 7 bases; nucleotides outside the gene matches: 12. The CDR3 covers 15 residues. The CDR3 here is CASSALERGIYTQYF. Written as DNA, the CDR3 is TGTGCCAGCAGCGCCCTGGAGCGGGGAATTTATACGCAGTATTTT.

The gene calls are TRBV7-8 and TRBJ1-5; possibly TRBD1 for D (6 bases). Trimming pared 1 base from V and 1 base from J, leaving 17 bases between. The CDR3 is made up of 18 amino acids. Germline CDR1 SGHVS, CDR2 FQNEAQ. The CDR3 DNA reads TGTGCCAGCAGCTTAGGGGGAACCGGACAGACGAGCAATCAGCCCCAGCATTTT. It codes for CASSLGGTGQTSNQPQHF. The variable domain in full, with the rest retrieved from reference TRBV7-8 and TRBJ1-5, is GAGVSQSPRYKVAKRGQDVALRCDPISGHVSLFWYQQALGQGPEFLTYFQNEAQLDKSGLPSDRFFAERPEGSVSTLKIQRTQQEDSAVYLCASSLGGTGQTSNQPQHFGDGTRLSIL.

The CDR3, as DNA: TGTGCCAGCAGATCTCTGAGGGGGGCCAACGTCCTGACTTTC. This codes for CASRSLRGANVLTF. This chain connects TRBV5-6 to TRBJ2-6; no clear D. In germline, CDR1 is SGHDT, CDR2 YYEEEE. The V end was cut by 5 bases, the J end by 4 bases, with 10 bases between. The length of the CDR3 is 14 residues.

The chain recombines TRBV18 with TRBJ2-1; 13 nucleotides align to TRBD2. Germline loops: CDR1 KGHSH, CDR2 LQKENI. The CDR3 totals 16 residues. Trimming removed 3 bases from V and 8 bases from J; junction bases left unmatched: 7. Written as DNA, the CDR3 is TGTGCCAGCTCACCTCCCCCGGGACTAGCGGGACATGAGCAGTTCTTC. Amino acids: CASSPPPGLAGHEQFF.

The chain recombines TRBV5-1 with TRBJ2-1, with 15 bases that match TRBD2. Losses at the gene ends were 3 bases for V and 0 bases for J; bases not matched to a gene: 7. The length of the CDR3 is 19 residues. CDR1 and CDR2 (germline): SGHRS, YFSETQ. CDR3 sequence: CASSSGTSGRYSSYNEQFF. Written as DNA, the CDR3 is TGCGCCAGCAGCTCCGGGACTAGCGGGAGGTACAGCTCCTACAATGAGCAGTTCTTC.

The chain recombines TRBV7-3 with TRBJ2-1; 12 bases are a match to TRBD2. V lost 5 bases, J lost 5 bases, and 4 bases stayed unmatched. The germline V gene encodes CDR1 SGHTA and CDR2 FQGTGA. There are 15 residues in the CDR3. Here the CDR3 reads CASSTTSGGNNEQFF. The CDR3 nucleotides are TGTGCCAGCAGCACTACTAGCGGGGGGAACAATGAGCAGTTCTTC.

This clone occurred once. The chain links TRBV29-1 to TRBJ2-7; 9 bases are a match to TRBD1. The CDR3 loop spans 14 amino acids. V lost 6 bases to trimming and J lost 2 bases; unmatched junction nucleotides: 8. Germline CDR1 is SQVTM and CDR2 is ANQGSEA. This CDR3 reads CSVLGRTGAYEQYF. Here the CDR3 DNA reads TGCAGCGTCCTAGGAAGGACAGGGGCCTACGAGCAGTACTTC.

The V and J genes are TRBV28 and TRBJ1-2; a weak D match, TRBD1 (6 bases). Germline loops: CDR1 MDHEN, CDR2 SYDVKM. V was shortened by 1 base and J by 5 bases, with 14 bases between the two germline ends. The CDR3 length is 15 residues. CDR3 nucleotide sequence: TGTGCCAGCAGTTTATCAGGGTGGGGGCGATATGGCTACACCTTC. This translates into CASSLSGWGRYGYTF.

The rearrangement links TRBV28 to TRBJ2-1, with 8 positions matching TRBD1. CDR3 length: 12 amino acids. Per the germline V gene, CDR1 is MDHEN and CDR2 is SYDVKM. The trim removed 6 bases at V and 10 bases at J, leaving 5 bases unmatched. The CDR3 bases are TGTGCCAGCAGATCGGACAGGGTGGAGCAGTTCTTC. Encoded protein: CASRSDRVEQFF.

The rearrangement uses TRBV14 and TRBJ2-7; D is perhaps TRBD1 (5 bases). The length of the CDR3 is 14 residues. Trimming left V 1 base short and J 2 bases short, with 9 bases between. Germline V gene data show CDR1 as SGHDN and CDR2 as FVKESK. CDR3 residues: CASSQVGAAYEQYF. DNA of the CDR3: TGTGCCAGCAGCCAAGTTGGGGCAGCCTACGAGCAGTACTTC.

The chain couples TRBV7-8 to TRBJ2-1; 10 bases align to TRBD2. The V gene's germline CDR1 is SGHVS and CDR2 FQNEAQ. CDR3 length equals 15 residues. Germline trimming cut 3 bases from V and 7 bases from J; bases unmatched to any gene: 6. The CDR3 protein is CASSFTIAGGNEQFF. The CDR3 coding sequence is TGTGCCAGCAGCTTTACGATAGCGGGGGGAAATGAGCAGTTCTTC.

The chain joins TRBV10-3 to TRBJ2-2; 7 positions match TRBD1. Germline CDR1 reads ENHRY; CDR2 reads SYGVKD. This CDR3 has 16 amino acids. V lost 0 bases to trimming and J lost 5 bases; unmatched junction nucleotides: 6. CDR3 sequence: CAISESSTGLTGELFF. As DNA, the CDR3 is TGTGCCATCAGTGAGTCCTCGACAGGGTTGACCGGGGAGCTGTTTTTT.

The chain carries TRBV7-8 and TRBJ1-3; a possible D gene is TRBD1 (5 bases). The CDR3 is 15 residues long. Germline-derived CDR1 and CDR2 are SGHVS and FQNEAQ. V gave up 1 base and J gave up 4 bases, with 11 bases separating them. This chain's CDR3 is CASSLGSGFGNTIYF. DNA of the CDR3: TGTGCCAGCAGCTTAGGTTCAGGGTTCGGAAACACCATATATTTT.

This chain joins TRBV10-2 and TRBJ1-5, with TRBD1 matching over 7 bases. Germline loops: CDR1 WSHSY, CDR2 SAAADI. This CDR3 has 14 amino acids. V dropped 6 bases and J dropped 6; count of bases not matched to a gene: 8. CDR3 protein: CASSRQDRSQPQHF. CDR3 DNA sequence: TGCGCCAGCAGCAGACAGGACAGGAGTCAGCCCCAGCATTTT.

The rearrangement joins TRBV2 to TRBJ2-7, with 10 positions matching TRBD1. The junction had 9 bases not matched to a gene; V was cut back by 4 bases and J by 6 bases. This CDR3 has 15 amino acids. The V gene's germline CDR1 is SNHLY and CDR2 FYNNEI. The CDR3 loop is CASSVPGQGFREQYF. CDR3 sequence (DNA): TGTGCCAGCAGTGTACCGGGACAGGGGTTCCGCGAGCAGTACTTC. Complete variable domain (other parts from reference TRBV2 and TRBJ2-7): EPEVTQTPSHQVTQMGQEVILRCVPISNHLYFYWYRQILGQKVEFLVSFYNNEISEKSEIFDDQFSVERPDGSNFTLKIRSTKLEDSAMYFCASSVPGQGFREQYFGPGTRLTVT.

Written as DNA, the CDR3 is TGTGCCAGCAGCACCGCGTTTGGGAGTTTAAGCACTGAAGCTTTCTTT. This sequence encodes CASSTAFGSLSTEAFF. The genes are TRBV27 and TRBJ1-1, with unresolved D. The V and J ends lost 6 bases and 4 bases respectively, with 21 bases between them. The length of the CDR3 is 16 residues. From germline, CDR1 is MNHEY and CDR2 SMNVEV (reference sequence).

The chain employs TRBV19 and TRBJ2-3; a possible D gene is TRBD2 (5 bases). Per the germline V gene, CDR1 is LNHDA and CDR2 is SQIVND (reference sequence). The CDR3 runs 13 residues. V dropped 6 bases and J dropped 4 bases, with 11 bases sitting between them. The CDR3 here is CASRRATPDTQYF. DNA for the CDR3: TGTGCCAGTAGGAGGGCTACACCAGATACGCAGTATTTT.

The V call is TRBV18, the J call TRBJ2-7, with D uncertain. Germline assignment: CDR1 KGHSH and CDR2 LQKENI. The CDR3 spans 11 residues. Between the trimmed V and J ends, which lost 5 bases and 6 bases, there was a span of 8 bases. The DNA of the CDR3 is TGTGCCAGCTCAGAGGCCGTCGAGCAGTACTTC. This translates into CASSEAVEQYF.

V usage is TRBV19 and J usage is TRBJ1-2, with 8 positions matching TRBD1. Germline CDR1 LNHDA, CDR2 SQIVND (reference sequence). The CDR3 has 14 amino acids. Germline trimming cut 4 bases from V and 6 bases from J; bases unmatched to any gene: 7. The CDR3, as DNA: TGTGCCAGTAGTACCCTGGACAGGGCAGATGGCTACACCTTC. Residues: CASSTLDRADGYTF.

This chain joins TRBV15 and TRBJ2-3; TRBD1 matches 11 bases. Losses at the gene ends were 0 bases for V and 0 bases for J; bases not matched to a gene: 8. The length of the CDR3 is 19 residues. CDR1 LNHNV and CDR2 YYDKDF come from the germline V gene (reference sequence). CDR3 DNA sequence: TGTGCCACCAGCAGAGACGGACAGGGGGCCCTATTTAGCACAGATACGCAGTATTTT. Translated: CATSRDGQGALFSTDTQYF.

The chain is built from TRBV21-1 and TRBJ2-7; TRBD1, the table's D call, was not compared with the DNA. TRBV21-1 counts as a pseudogene. The CDR3 runs 14 residues. CDR3 in DNA: TGTGCCAGCATGAGACAGACAAAAACCTACGAGCAGTACTTC. Its protein is CASMRQTKTYEQYF.

CDR3 region: CASSPSGSQAFF. The CDR3 nucleotides read TGCGCCAGCAGCCCCTCCGGGTCCCAAGCTTTCTTT. The V call is TRBV5-1, the J call TRBJ1-1; D is uncertain. The CDR3 is 12 amino acids. CDR1 and CDR2 from the germline V gene are SGHRS and YFSETQ. V lost 4 bases to trimming and J lost 9 bases, with 13 bases between them.